This TCR beta chain was recovered during a study of lymphopenia after photon versus proton radiotherapy. The data were produced by immunoSEQ multiplex PCR, yet TCRdb's version contains in-frame clones alone and is incomplete. The sample includes about 42,000 clones, approximately 83% of them seen just once. Regarding the study as a whole: Proton therapy kept repertoires fairly stable, unlike photons, which gained effector/memory cells. In patients who died, overall survival fell as post-nadir TCR diversity dropped more. Post-nadir diversity loss with photons came from oligoclonal expansion, particularly CD8+ Temra cells. Only patients who died were analyzed for survival; proton advantage is unproven.

The germline V and J ends were trimmed by 4 bases and 4 bases, with 17 bases remaining between them. The CDR3 has 15 residues. The germline CDR1 and CDR2 sequences are MNHEY and SMNVEV (reference sequence). A remark on this clone: Antigen specificity is unknown.

Here the sequenced sample was peripheral blood, taken from a patient treated with proton-based radiotherapy. This chain uses TRBV27 with TRBJ2-7; D is possibly TRBD2 (8 bases). The TCR comes from a woman in her 70s with pancreatic cancer. The CDR3 region has the DNA TGTGCCAGCAGTTCCCGGGAGGGGGCGCGTTACGAGCAGTACTTC. It codes for CASSSREGARYEQYF.